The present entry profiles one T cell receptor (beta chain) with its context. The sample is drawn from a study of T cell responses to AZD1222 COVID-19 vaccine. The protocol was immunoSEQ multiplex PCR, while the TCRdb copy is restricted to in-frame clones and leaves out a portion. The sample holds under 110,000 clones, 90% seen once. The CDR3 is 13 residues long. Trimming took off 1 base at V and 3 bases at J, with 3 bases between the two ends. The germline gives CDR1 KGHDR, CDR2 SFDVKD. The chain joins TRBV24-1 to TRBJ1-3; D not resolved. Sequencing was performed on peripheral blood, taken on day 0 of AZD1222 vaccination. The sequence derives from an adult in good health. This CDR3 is CATSDLIGNTIYF. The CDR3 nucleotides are TGTGCCACCAGTGATTTAATTGGAAACACCATATATTTT.